The sample holds many counts of the clone carrying this TCR beta chain. Its specificity is unknown. This sample's TCRbeta library carried unique molecular identifier barcodes. Each CDR3 protein gets one entry after TCRdb re-called the PCR reads with MiXCR. In the table there are around 700,000 distinct CDR3 sequences, roughly 14% of which are singletons. The CDR3 sequence is 17 residues long. The V end lost 5 bases, the J end lost 10 bases, and 29 bases lay between the germline ends. Germline values: CDR1 SQVTM, CDR2 ANQGSEA. This sample was taken from a study of T-cell reconstitution after alpha-beta-depleted transplantation in children. Study-wide results and limits: Newly produced T cells mostly provided counts and TCRbeta diversity after one year, as hyperexpanded clones declined.

The V call is TRBV29-1, the J call TRBJ1-4; the D is unclear. Material: PBMCs, obtained before TCRalphabeta/CD19-depleted stem cell transplant. The sequence came from a girl aged 2-10 years with congenital amegakaryocytic thrombocytopenia, due to receive a stem cell transplant. CDR3 loop: CSVLMLAESSPWGKLFF. The DNA of the CDR3 is TGCAGCGTTTTGATGCTGGCGGAATCTTCACCCTGGGGAAAACTGTTTTTT.